This T cell receptor beta chain emerged from a study of blood T cells in healthy people across ages. Findings of the study overall: Conclusively comparing naive with antigen-experienced cells was impossible with unsorted PBMCs. Relative to aged donors, long-lived donors carried more naive CD4+ cells and displayed higher diversity. Considered underestimates were the diversity estimates obtained from one million T cells. Correlation between TCR beta diversity and naive T cell percentage was strong.

Then a second PCR, running roughly 7 to 11 cycles, was carried out with a sample-barcoded 5' primer and a J-beta primer mix. Via MiXCR, TCRdb re-called the 5' RACE reads, giving one row per CDR3 protein. Among around 870,000 distinct CDR3 sequences listed, around 30% were seen once. The CDR3 extends over 12 amino acids. Germline CDR1 and CDR2: SGHTA and FQGNSA. A few counts support this clonotype. Antigen specificity is unknown. The germline gene is not matched at one end of the junction; a read error may be the cause. The source is an elderly woman in good health. The sequencing sample was made of blood. This chain joins TRBV7-2 and TRBJ1-5; D not resolved. The CDR3 DNA follows: TGTGCCAGCAGCTCTTTGAATCGGCCCCAGCATTTT. It is translated as CASSSLNRPQHF.